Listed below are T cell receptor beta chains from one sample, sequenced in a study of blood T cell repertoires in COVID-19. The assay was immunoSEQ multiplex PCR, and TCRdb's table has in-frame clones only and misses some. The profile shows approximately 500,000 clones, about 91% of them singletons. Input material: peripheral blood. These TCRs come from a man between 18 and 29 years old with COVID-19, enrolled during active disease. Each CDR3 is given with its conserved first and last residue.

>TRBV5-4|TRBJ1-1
CATLKGQGITEAFF
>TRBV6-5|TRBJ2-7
CASTPTNREGDEQYF
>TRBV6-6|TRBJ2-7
CASSYGQGLGEQYF
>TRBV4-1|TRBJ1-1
CASSQVNGEAFF
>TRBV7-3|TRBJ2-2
CASSLGRGELFF
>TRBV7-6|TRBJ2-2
CASSLLLDRGSGELFF
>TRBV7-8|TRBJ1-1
CASSLGAQLMNTEAFF
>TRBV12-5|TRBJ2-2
CASAPLEGFVAGELFF
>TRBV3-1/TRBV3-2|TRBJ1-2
CASSRQGTGYGYTF
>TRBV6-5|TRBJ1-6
CASSPDRIDNSPLHF
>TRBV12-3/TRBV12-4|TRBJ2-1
CASSSSGNEQFF
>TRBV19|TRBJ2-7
CASSIADRVVYEQYF
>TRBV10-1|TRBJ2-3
CASSERLAGPGSGTQYF
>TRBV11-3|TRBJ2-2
CASSLVSLDGELFF
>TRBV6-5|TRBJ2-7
CASRPIQVYEQYF
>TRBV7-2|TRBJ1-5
CASSPTGYSNQPQHF
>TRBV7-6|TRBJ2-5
CASSLEAPPGAQETQYF
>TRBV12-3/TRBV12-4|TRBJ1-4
CASATQGIEKLFF
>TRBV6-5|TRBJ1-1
CASSYSASFQAFF
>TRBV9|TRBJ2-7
CASSVAQGNYEQYF
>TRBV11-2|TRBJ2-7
CASTLGTGSYEQYF
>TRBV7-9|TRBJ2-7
CASSFVVDNYEQYF
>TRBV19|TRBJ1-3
CASSIIQGNTIYF
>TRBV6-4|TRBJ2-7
CASSVETGIHEQYF
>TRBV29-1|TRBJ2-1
CSATGGVYNEQFF
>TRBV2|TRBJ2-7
CASSEPGQIGLAGDYEQYF